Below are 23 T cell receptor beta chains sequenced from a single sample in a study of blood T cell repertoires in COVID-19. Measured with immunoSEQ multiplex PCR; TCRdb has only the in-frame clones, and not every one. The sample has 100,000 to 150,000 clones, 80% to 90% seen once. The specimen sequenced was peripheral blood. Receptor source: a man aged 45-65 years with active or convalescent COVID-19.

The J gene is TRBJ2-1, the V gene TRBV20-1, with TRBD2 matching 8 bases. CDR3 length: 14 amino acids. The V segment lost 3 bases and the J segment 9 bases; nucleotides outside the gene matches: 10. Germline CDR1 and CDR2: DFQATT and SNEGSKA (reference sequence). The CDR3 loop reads CSASRSGSRPEQFF. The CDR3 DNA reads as TGCAGTGCTAGTCGAAGCGGGAGTCGGCCTGAGCAGTTCTTC.

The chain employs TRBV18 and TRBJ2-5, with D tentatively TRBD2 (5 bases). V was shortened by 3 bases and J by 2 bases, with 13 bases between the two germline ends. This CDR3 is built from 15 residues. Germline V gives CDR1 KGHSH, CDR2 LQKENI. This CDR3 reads CASSPPRTGQETQYF. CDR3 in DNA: TGTGCCAGCTCACCCCCTCGGACGGGACAAGAGACCCAGTACTTC.

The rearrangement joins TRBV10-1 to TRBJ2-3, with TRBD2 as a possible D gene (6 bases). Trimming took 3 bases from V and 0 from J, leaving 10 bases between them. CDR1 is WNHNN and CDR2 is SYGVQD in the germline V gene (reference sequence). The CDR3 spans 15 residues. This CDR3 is CASSDGGTSTDTQYF. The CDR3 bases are TGCGCCAGCAGTGATGGAGGGACTAGCACAGATACGCAGTATTTT.

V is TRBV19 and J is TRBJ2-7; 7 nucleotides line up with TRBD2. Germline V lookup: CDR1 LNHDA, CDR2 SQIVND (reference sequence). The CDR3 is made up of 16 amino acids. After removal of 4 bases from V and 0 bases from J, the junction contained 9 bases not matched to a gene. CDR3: CASSTGRRGSSYEQYF. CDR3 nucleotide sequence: TGTGCCAGTAGTACCGGGCGCCGCGGGAGCTCCTACGAGCAGTACTTC.

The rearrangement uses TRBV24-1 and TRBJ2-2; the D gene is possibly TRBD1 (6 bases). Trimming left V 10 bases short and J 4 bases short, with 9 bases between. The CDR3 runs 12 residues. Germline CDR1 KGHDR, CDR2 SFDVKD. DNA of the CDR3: TGTGCCACGGGGACAATCACCGGGGAGCTGTTTTTT. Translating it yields CATGTITGELFF.

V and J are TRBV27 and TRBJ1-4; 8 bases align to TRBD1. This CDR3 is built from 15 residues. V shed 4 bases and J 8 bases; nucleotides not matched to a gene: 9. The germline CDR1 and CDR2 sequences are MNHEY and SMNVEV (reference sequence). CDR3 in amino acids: CASSSQGARQEKLFF. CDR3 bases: TGTGCCAGCAGTTCGCAGGGGGCGCGGCAGGAAAAACTGTTTTTT.

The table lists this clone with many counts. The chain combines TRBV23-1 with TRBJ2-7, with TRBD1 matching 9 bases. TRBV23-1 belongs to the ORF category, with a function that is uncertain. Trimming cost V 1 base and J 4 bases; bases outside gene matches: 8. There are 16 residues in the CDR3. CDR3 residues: CASSQFYGTGMYEQYF. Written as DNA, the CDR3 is TGCGCCAGCAGTCAATTCTACGGGACAGGGATGTACGAGCAGTACTTC.

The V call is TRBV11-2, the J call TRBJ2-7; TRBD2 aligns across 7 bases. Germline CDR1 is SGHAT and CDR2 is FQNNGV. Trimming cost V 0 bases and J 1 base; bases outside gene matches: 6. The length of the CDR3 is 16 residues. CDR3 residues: CASSLEPDGRSYEQYF. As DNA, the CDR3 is TGTGCCAGCAGCTTAGAGCCAGACGGGAGGTCCTACGAGCAGTACTTC.

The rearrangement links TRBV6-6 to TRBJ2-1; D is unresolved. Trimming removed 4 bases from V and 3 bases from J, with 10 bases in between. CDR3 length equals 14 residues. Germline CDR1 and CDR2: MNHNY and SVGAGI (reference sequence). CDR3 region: CASSSILNYNEQFF. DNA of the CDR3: TGTGCCAGCAGTTCGATACTAAACTACAATGAGCAGTTCTTC.

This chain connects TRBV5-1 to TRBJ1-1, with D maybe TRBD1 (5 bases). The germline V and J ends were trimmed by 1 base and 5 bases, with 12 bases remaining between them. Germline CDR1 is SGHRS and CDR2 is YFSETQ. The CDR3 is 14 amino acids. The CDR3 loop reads CASSLNGGGTEAFF. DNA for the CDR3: TGCGCCAGCAGCTTGAACGGGGGAGGTACTGAAGCTTTCTTT.

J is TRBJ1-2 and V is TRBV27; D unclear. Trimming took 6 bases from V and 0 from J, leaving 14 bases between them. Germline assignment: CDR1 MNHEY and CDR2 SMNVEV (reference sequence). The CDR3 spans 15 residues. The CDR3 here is CASRRGGFANYGYTF. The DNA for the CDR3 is TGTGCCAGCAGGCGAGGCGGATTTGCTAACTATGGCTACACCTTC.

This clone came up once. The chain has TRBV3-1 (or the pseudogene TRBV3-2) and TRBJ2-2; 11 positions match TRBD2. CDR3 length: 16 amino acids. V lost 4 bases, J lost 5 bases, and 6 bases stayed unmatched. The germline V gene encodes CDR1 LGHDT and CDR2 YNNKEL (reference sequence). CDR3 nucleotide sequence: TGTGCCAGCAGCCGGGGGCTAGCGGGAGGTACCGGGGAGCTGTTTTTT. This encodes CASSRGLAGGTGELFF.

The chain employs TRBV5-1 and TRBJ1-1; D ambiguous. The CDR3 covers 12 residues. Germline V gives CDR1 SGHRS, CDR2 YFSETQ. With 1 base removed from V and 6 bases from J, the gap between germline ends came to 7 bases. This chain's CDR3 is CASSLNSAEAFF. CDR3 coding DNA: TGCGCCAGCAGCTTGAATTCTGCTGAAGCTTTCTTT.

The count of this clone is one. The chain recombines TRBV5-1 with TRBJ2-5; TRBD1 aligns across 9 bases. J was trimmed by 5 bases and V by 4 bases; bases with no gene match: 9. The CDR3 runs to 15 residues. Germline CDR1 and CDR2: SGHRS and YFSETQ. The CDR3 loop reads CASSQLQGAEETQYF. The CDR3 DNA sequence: TGCGCCAGCAGCCAATTACAGGGGGCCGAGGAGACCCAGTACTTC.

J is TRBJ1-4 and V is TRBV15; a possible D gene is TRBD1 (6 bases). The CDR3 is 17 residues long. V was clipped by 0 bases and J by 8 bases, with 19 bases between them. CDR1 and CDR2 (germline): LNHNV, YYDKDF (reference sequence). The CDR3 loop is CATSRDSANRVNEKLFF. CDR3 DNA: TGTGCCACCAGCAGAGATTCGGCTAACAGGGTAAACGAAAAACTGTTTTTT.

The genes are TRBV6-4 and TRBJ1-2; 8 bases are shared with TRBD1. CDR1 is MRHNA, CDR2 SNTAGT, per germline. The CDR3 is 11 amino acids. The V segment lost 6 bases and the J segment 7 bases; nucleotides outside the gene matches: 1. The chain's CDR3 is CASRQGAGYTF. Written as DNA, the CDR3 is TGTGCCAGCAGGCAGGGGGCTGGCTACACCTTC.

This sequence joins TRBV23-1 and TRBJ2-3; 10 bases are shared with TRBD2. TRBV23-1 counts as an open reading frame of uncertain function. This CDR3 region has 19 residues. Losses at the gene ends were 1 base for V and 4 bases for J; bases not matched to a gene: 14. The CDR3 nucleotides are TGCGCCAGCAGTCAATTCCCGACTAGCGGGTTAAGCGGTCCAGATACGCAGTATTTT. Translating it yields CASSQFPTSGLSGPDTQYF.

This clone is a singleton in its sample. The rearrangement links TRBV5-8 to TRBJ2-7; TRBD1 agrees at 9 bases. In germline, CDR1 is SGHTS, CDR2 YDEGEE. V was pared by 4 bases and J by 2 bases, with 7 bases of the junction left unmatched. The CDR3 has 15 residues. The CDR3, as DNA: TGTGCCAGCAGCCACTCAGGACAGGGGACCTACGAGCAGTACTTC. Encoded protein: CASSHSGQGTYEQYF.

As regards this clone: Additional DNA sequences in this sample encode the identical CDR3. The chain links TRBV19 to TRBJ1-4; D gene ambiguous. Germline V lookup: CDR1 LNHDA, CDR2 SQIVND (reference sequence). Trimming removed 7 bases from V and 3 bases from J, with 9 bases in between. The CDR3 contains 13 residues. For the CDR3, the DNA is TGTGCCAGTAAGCGGGGTTCTAATGAAAAACTGTTTTTT. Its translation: CASKRGSNEKLFF.

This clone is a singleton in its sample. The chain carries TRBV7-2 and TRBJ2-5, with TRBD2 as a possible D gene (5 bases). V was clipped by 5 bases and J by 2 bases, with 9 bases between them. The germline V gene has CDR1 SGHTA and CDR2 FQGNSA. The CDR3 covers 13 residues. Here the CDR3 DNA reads TGTGCCAGCAGCACTAGGACTCAAGAGACCCAGTACTTC. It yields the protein CASSTRTQETQYF.

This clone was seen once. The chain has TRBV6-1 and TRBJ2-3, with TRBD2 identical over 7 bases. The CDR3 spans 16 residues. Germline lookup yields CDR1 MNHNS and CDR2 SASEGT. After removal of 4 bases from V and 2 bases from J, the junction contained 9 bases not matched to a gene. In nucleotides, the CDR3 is TGTGCCAGCAGTGCTTTAGCGGGTATCGCCACAGATACGCAGTATTTT. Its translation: CASSALAGIATDTQYF.

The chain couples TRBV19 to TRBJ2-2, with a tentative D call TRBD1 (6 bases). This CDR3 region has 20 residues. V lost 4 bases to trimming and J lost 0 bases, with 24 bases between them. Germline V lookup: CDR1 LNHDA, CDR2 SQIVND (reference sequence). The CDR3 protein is CASSKPTSGTGFANTGELFF. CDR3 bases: TGTGCCAGTAGTAAACCCACGAGCGGTACAGGGTTCGCGAACACCGGGGAGCTGTTTTTT. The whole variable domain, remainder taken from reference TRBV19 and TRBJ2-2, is DGGITQSPKYLFRKEGQNVTLSCEQNLNHDAMYWYRQDPGQGLRLIYYSQIVNDFQKGDIAEGYSVSREKKESFPLTVTSAQKNPTAFYLCASSKPTSGTGFANTGELFFGEGSRLTVL.

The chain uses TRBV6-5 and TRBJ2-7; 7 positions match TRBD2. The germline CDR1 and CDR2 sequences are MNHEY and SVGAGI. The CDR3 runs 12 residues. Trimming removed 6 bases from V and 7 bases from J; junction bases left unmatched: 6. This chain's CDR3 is CASRGGEMEQYF. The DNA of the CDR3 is TGTGCCAGCAGGGGGGGGGAGATGGAGCAGTACTTC.